What follows are 24 T cell receptor beta chains derived from one specimen sequenced in a study of CD8 T cells in Susac syndrome. RNA in amounts of roughly 0.5 to 1 ug was reverse transcribed with random hexamers. In TCRdb, the immunoSEQ multiplex PCR reads were re-called with MiXCR into one record per CDR3 protein. The top ten clones hold approximately 0.2% of a sample with about 130,000 distinct CDR3 sequences, 90% to 95% of them seen once. Sequenced material: CD8+ T cells from PBMCs. Receptors were obtained from a human donor with Susac syndrome.

The chain uses TRBV4-1 and TRBJ1-1; the D is unclear. Trimming took off 0 bases at V and 6 bases at J, with 8 bases between the two ends. This CDR3 region has 13 residues. Germline V gene sequence: CDR1 MGHRA, CDR2 YSYEKL. In nucleotides, the CDR3 is TGCGCCAGCAGCCAAGATAGGAGGGCTGAAGCTTTCTTT. Protein product: CASSQDRRAEAFF.

The chain couples TRBV12-3 or TRBV12-4 to TRBJ2-5; TRBD1 or TRBD2 may be the D gene (5 bases each). This CDR3 has 13 amino acids. Trimming removed 6 bases from V and 3 bases from J, with 11 bases in between. CDR3 sequence: CASRSGREETQYF. CDR3 nucleotides: TGTGCCAGCAGAAGCGGCAGGGAAGAGACCCAGTACTTC.

V and J are TRBV6-6 and TRBJ2-4; 7 nucleotides match TRBD1. Germline V CDR1 and CDR2: MNHNY, SVGAGI (reference sequence). With 5 bases clipped from V and 9 bases from J, the junction kept 10 bases outside the gene matches. This CDR3 is 14 amino acids long. In DNA, the CDR3 is TGTGCCAGCAGTCCAGACAGGGAATATTCCATTCAGTACTTC. Amino acid sequence: CASSPDREYSIQYF.

This clonotype was seen once. V is TRBV20-1 and J is TRBJ2-5; D might be TRBD1 or TRBD2, each matching 6 bases. The V gene's germline CDR1 is DFQATT and CDR2 SNEGSKA (reference sequence). This CDR3 contains 15 residues. V was pared by 1 base and J by 5 bases, with 17 bases between. CDR3 coding DNA: TGCAGTGCTAGAGTAATAGGGGGGTTGGCGGAGACCCAGTACTTC. This encodes CSARVIGGLAETQYF.

CDR3 bases: TGCGCCAGCAGCTTGGCGGCTAGCGGGGGGCAAATCTCCTACAATGAGCAGTTCTTC. Protein: CASSLAASGGQISYNEQFF. This sequence joins TRBV5-1 and TRBJ2-1, with 11 positions matching TRBD2. Germline CDR1 SGHRS, CDR2 YFSETQ. This CDR3 has 19 residues. The V and J ends lost 0 bases and 0 bases, in that order; junction bases with no gene match: 8.

The V and J genes are TRBV20-1 and TRBJ2-5; TRBD1 is a possible D gene (6 bases). V dropped 6 bases and J dropped 5 bases, with 25 bases sitting between them. Germline V gene sequence: CDR1 DFQATT, CDR2 SNEGSKA (reference sequence). The CDR3 is 16 amino acids. The CDR3 DNA reads TGCAGTGCCAGCACACAGGGCCCCTCCGGCCGGGAGACCCAGTACTTC. Amino acid sequence: CSASTQGPSGRETQYF.

The chain employs TRBV29-1 and TRBJ2-2; D gene uncertain. Germline V gene data show CDR1 as SQVTM and CDR2 as ANQGSEA. The CDR3 totals 13 residues. V dropped 3 bases and J dropped 7 bases, with 12 bases sitting between them. In DNA, the CDR3 is TGCAGCGTTGATTTTACCCGCGACGGGGAGCTGTTTTTT. Protein sequence: CSVDFTRDGELFF.

V is TRBV6-1 and J is TRBJ2-5, with 10 bases identical to TRBD2. This CDR3 has 15 residues. The germline V gene has CDR1 MNHNS and CDR2 SASEGT. The junction had 2 bases not matched to a gene; V was cut back by 2 bases and J by 2 bases. The CDR3: CASSELAGDQETQYF. DNA of the CDR3: TGTGCCAGCAGTGAACTAGCGGGGGATCAAGAGACCCAGTACTTC.

The chain recombines TRBV4-3 with TRBJ2-3, with D possibly being TRBD2 (5 bases). The germline V gene encodes CDR1 LGHNA and CDR2 YSLEER. The CDR3 loop spans 15 amino acids. The V end lost 1 base, the J end lost 3 bases, and 11 bases lay between the germline ends. CDR3 amino acids: CASSQADRGTDTQYF. CDR3 DNA sequence: TGCGCCAGCAGCCAAGCGGACCGAGGGACAGATACGCAGTATTTT.

The CDR3 DNA is TGTGCCAGTAGTACTACAGGGGGCTCGGGGTACGAGCAGTACTTC. It codes for CASSTTGGSGYEQYF. This chain joins TRBV19 and TRBJ2-7; TRBD1 aligns across 9 bases. CDR3 length equals 15 residues. The J segment lost 4 bases and the V segment lost 4 bases, leaving 8 bases of the junction unmatched. Germline V gene sequence: CDR1 LNHDA, CDR2 SQIVND (reference sequence).

This clonotype was counted a single time. The chain joins TRBV10-3 to TRBJ2-1, with 7 positions matching TRBD1. Unmatched junction bases numbered 1, after V lost 2 bases and J lost 3 bases. Per germline, CDR1 ENHRY and CDR2 SYGVKD. The CDR3 is 14 residues long. The CDR3 coding sequence is TGTGCCATCAGTGAGGGGACAGTCTACAATGAGCAGTTCTTC. This sequence encodes CAISEGTVYNEQFF.

This clonotype was detected once. The chain carries TRBV5-6 and TRBJ2-2; no reliable D call. The germline CDR1 and CDR2 sequences are SGHDT and YYEEEE. CDR3 size: 13 residues. V lost 2 bases to trimming and J lost 6 bases, with 8 bases between them. The CDR3 DNA sequence: TGTGCCAGCAGCTTCGTGGGGTCCGGGGAGCTGTTTTTT. Translated: CASSFVGSGELFF. Full variable domain (rest looked up from reference TRBV5-6 and TRBJ2-2): DAGVTQSPTHLIKTRGQQVTLRCSPKSGHDTVSWYQQALGQGPQFIFQYYEEEERQRGNFPDRFSGHQFPNYSSELNVNALLLGDSALYLCASSFVGSGELFFGEGSRLTVL.

Only one count was recorded for this clonotype. V is TRBV5-1 and J is TRBJ2-1, with D possibly TRBD2 on 5 matching bases. The CDR3 extends over 16 amino acids. V lost 3 bases and J 0 bases, leaving 13 bases between the germline ends. CDR1 is SGHRS and CDR2 is YFSETQ in the germline V gene. CDR3 coding DNA: TGCGCCAGCAGCTCCGTAAGCGGATTCTCCTACAATGAGCAGTTCTTC. Its translation: CASSSVSGFSYNEQFF.

V is TRBV29-1 and J is TRBJ2-5; possible D gene TRBD1, 5 bases. The ends were cut back, 6 bases at V and 2 bases at J, with 10 bases in the middle. Germline assignment: CDR1 SQVTM and CDR2 ANQGSEA. CDR3 length equals 12 residues. CDR3 in amino acids: CSVKDKQETQYF. DNA for the CDR3: TGCAGCGTAAAGGACAAGCAAGAGACCCAGTACTTC.

The chain has TRBV10-3 and TRBJ2-7, with D perhaps TRBD2 (8 bases). CDR3 length: 19 amino acids. CDR1 ENHRY and CDR2 SYGVKD come from the germline V gene. Trimming shortened V by 11 bases and J by 2 bases, and 34 bases separated the two germline ends. CDR3 region: CAAEPGTVFPGTSPYEQYF. Here the CDR3 DNA reads TGTGCCGCGGAGCCCGGGACAGTGTTCCCGGGGACTAGTCCCTACGAGCAGTACTTC.

CDR3 sequence: CASSYGSPYEQYF. The CDR3 DNA reads TGCGCCAGCAGCTACGGATCTCCCTACGAGCAGTACTTC. The genes are TRBV5-1 and TRBJ2-7, with D unresolved. With 3 bases removed from V and 2 bases from J, the gap between germline ends came to 9 bases. Germline loops: CDR1 SGHRS, CDR2 YFSETQ. This CDR3 has 13 residues.

The genes are TRBV11-2 and TRBJ2-7; D gene uncertain. The V end lost 6 bases, the J end lost 0 bases, and 12 bases lay between the germline ends. The CDR3 is 14 amino acids. Germline V gives CDR1 SGHAT, CDR2 FQNNGV. The CDR3: CASSRPESSYEQYF. CDR3 coding DNA: TGTGCCAGCAGTCGGCCCGAGAGCTCCTACGAGCAGTACTTC. Full variable domain (remainder filled in from reference TRBV11-2 and TRBJ2-7): EAGVAQSPRYKIIEKRQSVAFWCNPISGHATLYWYQQILGQGPKLLIQFQNNGVVDDSQLPKDRFSAERLKGVDSTLKIQPAKLEDSAVYLCASSRPESSYEQYFGPGTRLTVT.

V and J are TRBV6-5 and TRBJ1-5; D might be TRBD1 (6 bases). V dropped 8 bases and J dropped 4 bases, with 12 bases sitting between them. Germline CDR1 reads MNHEY; CDR2 reads SVGAGI. This CDR3 is built from 13 residues. The CDR3 bases are TGTGCCAGCGCATTCCAGGGGAATCAGCCCCAGCATTTT. It is translated as CASAFQGNQPQHF.

The sample holds a few counts of this clonotype. This rearrangement joins TRBV9 to TRBJ2-7; the D call may be TRBD1 or TRBD2 (7 bases each). The germline CDR1 and CDR2 sequences are SGDLS and YYNGEE. V dropped 0 bases and J dropped 5 bases, with 15 bases sitting between them. The CDR3 consists of 15 residues. The CDR3 is CASSVGAGGANEQYF. For the CDR3, the DNA is TGTGCCAGCAGCGTAGGGGCAGGGGGGGCGAACGAGCAGTACTTC.

V is TRBV3-1 and J is TRBJ2-5; 13 bases are a match to TRBD2. Germline CDR1 is LGHDT and CDR2 is YNNKEL (reference sequence). The CDR3 length is 16 residues. Trimming removed 4 bases from V and 1 base from J; junction bases left unmatched: 3. The CDR3 DNA is TGTGCCAGCAGCCCGGGACTAGCGGGAATCCAAGAGACCCAGTACTTC. Its protein product is CASSPGLAGIQETQYF.

The chain uses TRBV2 and TRBJ1-1; no clear D gene. Trimming cost V 5 bases and J 6 bases, with 10 bases left between them. The CDR3 runs to 12 residues. Looked up from germline, CDR1 is SNHLY and CDR2 is FYNNEI. CDR3 sequence: CASSKWEPEAFF. The CDR3 nucleotides are TGTGCCAGCAGTAAATGGGAGCCTGAAGCTTTCTTT.

The chain is built from TRBV29-1 and TRBJ1-3, with D unclear. Per the germline V gene, CDR1 is SQVTM and CDR2 is ANQGSEA. V shed 3 bases and J shed 2 bases, with 5 bases lying between them. The CDR3 covers 12 residues. CDR3: CSVEYPGNTIYF. As DNA, the CDR3 is TGCAGCGTTGAGTACCCTGGAAACACCATATATTTT.

CDR3 protein: CSALDRATEAFF. CDR3 nucleotide sequence: TGCAGTGCCCTGGACAGGGCGACTGAAGCTTTCTTT. This chain uses TRBV20-1 with TRBJ1-1; 8 bases line up with TRBD1. From germline, CDR1 is DFQATT and CDR2 SNEGSKA (reference sequence). J was trimmed by 5 bases and V by 6 bases; bases with no gene match: 5. This CDR3 comprises 12 residues.

V gene TRBV28 combines with J gene TRBJ2-7, with 10 positions matching TRBD2. The CDR3 runs 21 residues. The V gene's germline CDR1 is MDHEN and CDR2 SYDVKM. V was pared by 5 bases and J by 4 bases, with 26 bases of the junction left unmatched. For the CDR3, the DNA is TGTGCCAGCAGTCCCCGAGGGGCACTAGCGGGGATGGGGATACGGGGTTACGAGCAGTACTTC. Translation gives CASSPRGALAGMGIRGYEQYF. Full variable domain (rest looked up from reference TRBV28 and TRBJ2-7): DVKVTQSSRYLVKRTGEKVFLECVQDMDHENMFWYRQDPGLGLRLIYFSYDVKMKEKGDIPEGYSVSREKKERFSLILESASTNQTSMYLCASSPRGALAGMGIRGYEQYFGPGTRLTVT.